This TCR beta chain was retrieved from a study of siplizumab effects on memory and regulatory T cells. Study results and caveats: In unstimulated cells, naive T cells appeared more diverse than memory T cells and seemed major alloresponse contributors. Researchers could map only a minor fraction of alloreactive clones to unstimulated subsets.

TCRdb's table, derived via immunoSEQ multiplex PCR, lists solely in-frame clones and lacks some. Here the sample spans roughly 100,000 clones, approximately 90% being singletons. Note on this clone: The target antigen is unknown.

The ends lost 3 bases at V and 8 bases at J; junction bases unmatched: 6. This CDR3 is built from 15 residues. The germline V gene encodes CDR1 SGHDN and CDR2 FVKESK. This chain uses TRBV14 with TRBJ2-2, with 10 bases fitting TRBD2. The receptor comes from a human donor in good health. Sequencing used CD4+ T cells sorted from blood. The CDR3 DNA reads TGTGCCAGCAGCCAGAGGCTAGCGGGAGTGGGGGAGCTGTTTTTT. The encoded protein is CASSQRLAGVGELFF.